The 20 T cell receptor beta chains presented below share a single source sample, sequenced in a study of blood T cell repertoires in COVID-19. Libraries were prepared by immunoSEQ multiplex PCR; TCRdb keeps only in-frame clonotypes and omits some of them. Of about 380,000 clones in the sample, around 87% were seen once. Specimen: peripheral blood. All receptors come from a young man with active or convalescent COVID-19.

The CDR3 spells CASSREGDGIQYF. Written as DNA, the CDR3 is TGTGCCAGCAGCCGGGAGGGGGACGGCATTCAGTACTTC. The rearrangement joins TRBV7-3 to TRBJ2-4, with 8 bases lining up with TRBD2. The V segment lost 5 bases and the J segment 9 bases; nucleotides outside the gene matches: 6. CDR1 is SGHTA and CDR2 is FQGTGA in the germline V gene. The CDR3 loop spans 13 amino acids.

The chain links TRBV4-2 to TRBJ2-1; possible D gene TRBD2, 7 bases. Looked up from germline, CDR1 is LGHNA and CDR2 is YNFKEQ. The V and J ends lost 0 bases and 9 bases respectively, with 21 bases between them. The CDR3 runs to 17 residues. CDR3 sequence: CASSQELASGGGGEQFF. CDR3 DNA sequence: TGTGCCAGCAGCCAAGAATTGGCTAGCGGAGGGGGAGGTGAGCAGTTCTTC.

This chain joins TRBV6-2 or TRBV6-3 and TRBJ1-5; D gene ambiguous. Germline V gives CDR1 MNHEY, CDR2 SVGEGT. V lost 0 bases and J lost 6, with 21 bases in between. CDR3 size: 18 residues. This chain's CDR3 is CASSYSVLEGRVGQPQHF. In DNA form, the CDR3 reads TGTGCCAGCAGTTACTCCGTTTTGGAGGGTCGGGTTGGTCAGCCCCAGCATTTT.

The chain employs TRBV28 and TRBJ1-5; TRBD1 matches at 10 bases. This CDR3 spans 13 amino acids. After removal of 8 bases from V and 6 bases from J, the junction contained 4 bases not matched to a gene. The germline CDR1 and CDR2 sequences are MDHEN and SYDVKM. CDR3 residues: CASRTGGSQPQHF. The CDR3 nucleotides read TGTGCCAGCCGGACAGGGGGGAGTCAGCCCCAGCATTTT.

CDR3 amino acids: CASSIGRGSYGYTF. The DNA of the CDR3 is TGTGCCAGTAGTATAGGGAGGGGTTCCTATGGCTACACCTTC. The chain has TRBV19 and TRBJ1-2; D perhaps matches TRBD1 (5 bases). V was clipped by 1 base and J by 4 bases, with 10 bases between them. The germline V gene has CDR1 LNHDA and CDR2 SQIVND (reference sequence). This CDR3 has 14 amino acids.

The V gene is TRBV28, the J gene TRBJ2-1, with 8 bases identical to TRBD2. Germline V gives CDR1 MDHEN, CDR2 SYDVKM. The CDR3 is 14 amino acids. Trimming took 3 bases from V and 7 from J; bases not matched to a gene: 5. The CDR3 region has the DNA TGTGCCAGCAGTTTGGGGACTAGGGTGAATGAGCAGTTCTTC. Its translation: CASSLGTRVNEQFF. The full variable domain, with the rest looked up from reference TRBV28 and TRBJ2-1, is DVKVTQSSRYLVKRTGEKVFLECVQDMDHENMFWYRQDPGLGLRLIYFSYDVKMKEKGDIPEGYSVSREKKERFSLILESASTNQTSMYLCASSLGTRVNEQFFGPGTRLTVL.

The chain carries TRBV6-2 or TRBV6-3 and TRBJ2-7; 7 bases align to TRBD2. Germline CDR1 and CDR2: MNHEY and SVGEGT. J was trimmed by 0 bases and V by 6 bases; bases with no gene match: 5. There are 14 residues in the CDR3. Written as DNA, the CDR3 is TGTGCCAGCAGCCGGGGGGACTCCTCCTACGAGCAGTACTTC. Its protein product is CASSRGDSSYEQYF.

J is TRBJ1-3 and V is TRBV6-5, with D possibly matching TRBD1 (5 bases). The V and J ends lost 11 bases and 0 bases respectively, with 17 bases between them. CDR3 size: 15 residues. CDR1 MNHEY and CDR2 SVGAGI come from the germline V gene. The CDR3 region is CAPKGQESSGNTIYF. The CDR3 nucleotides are TGTGCCCCCAAGGGGCAGGAGAGCTCTGGAAACACCATATATTTT.

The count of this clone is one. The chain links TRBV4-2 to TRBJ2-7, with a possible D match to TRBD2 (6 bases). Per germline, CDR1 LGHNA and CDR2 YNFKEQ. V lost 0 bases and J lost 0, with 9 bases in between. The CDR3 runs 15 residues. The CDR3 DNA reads TGTGCCAGCAGCCAAGATGCGGGGACCTCCTACGAGCAGTACTTC. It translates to CASSQDAGTSYEQYF.

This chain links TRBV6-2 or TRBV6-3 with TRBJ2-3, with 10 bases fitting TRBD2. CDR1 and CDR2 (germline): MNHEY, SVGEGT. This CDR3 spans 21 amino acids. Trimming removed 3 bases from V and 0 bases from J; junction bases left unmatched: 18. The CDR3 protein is CASSYHRTSSGRVKSTDTQYF. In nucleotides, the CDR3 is TGTGCCAGCAGTTATCACCGAACCTCTAGCGGGAGAGTTAAGAGCACAGATACGCAGTATTTT.

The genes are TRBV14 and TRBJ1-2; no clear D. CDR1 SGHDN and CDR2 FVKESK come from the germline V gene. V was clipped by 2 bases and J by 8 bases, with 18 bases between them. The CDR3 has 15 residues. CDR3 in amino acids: CASSQNFFLGWGYTF. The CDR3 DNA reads TGTGCCAGCAGCCAAAACTTTTTTTTGGGCTGGGGCTACACCTTC.

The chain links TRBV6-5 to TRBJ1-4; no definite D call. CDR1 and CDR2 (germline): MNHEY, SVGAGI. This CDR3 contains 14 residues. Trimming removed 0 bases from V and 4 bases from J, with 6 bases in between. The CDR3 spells CASSYSGFNEKLFF. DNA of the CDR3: TGTGCCAGCAGTTACTCCGGGTTTAATGAAAAACTGTTTTTT.

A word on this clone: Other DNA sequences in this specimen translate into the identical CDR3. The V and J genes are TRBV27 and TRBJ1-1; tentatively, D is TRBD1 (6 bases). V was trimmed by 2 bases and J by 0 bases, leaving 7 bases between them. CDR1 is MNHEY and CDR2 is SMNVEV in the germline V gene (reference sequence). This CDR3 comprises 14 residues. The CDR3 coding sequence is TGTGCCAGCAGTTTAAGGGGGATGAACACTGAAGCTTTCTTT. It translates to CASSLRGMNTEAFF.

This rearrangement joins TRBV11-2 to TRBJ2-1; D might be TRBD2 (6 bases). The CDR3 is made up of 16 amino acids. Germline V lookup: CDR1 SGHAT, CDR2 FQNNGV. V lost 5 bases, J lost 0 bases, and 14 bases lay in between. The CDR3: CASSLGRRSSYNEQFF. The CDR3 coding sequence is TGTGCCAGCAGCCTTGGGAGGAGGAGCTCCTACAATGAGCAGTTCTTC.

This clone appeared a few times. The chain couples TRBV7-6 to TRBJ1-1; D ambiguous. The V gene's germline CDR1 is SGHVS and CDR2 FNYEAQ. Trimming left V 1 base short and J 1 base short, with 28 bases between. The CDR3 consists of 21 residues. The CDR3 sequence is CASSLGRSILPAVNRNTEAFF. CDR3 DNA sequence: TGTGCCAGCAGCTTAGGACGGAGTATTCTACCAGCGGTCAACCGGAACACTGAAGCTTTCTTT. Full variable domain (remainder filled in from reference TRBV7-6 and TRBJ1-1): GAGVSQSPRYKVTKRGQDVALRCDPISGHVSLYWYRQALGQGPEFLTYFNYEAQQDKSGLPNDRFSAERPEGSISTLTIQRTEQRDSAMYRCASSLGRSILPAVNRNTEAFFGQGTRLTVV.

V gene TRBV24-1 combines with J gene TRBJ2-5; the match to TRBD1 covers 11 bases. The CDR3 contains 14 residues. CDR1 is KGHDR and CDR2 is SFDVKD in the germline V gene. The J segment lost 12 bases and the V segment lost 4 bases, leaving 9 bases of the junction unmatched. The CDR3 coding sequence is TGTGCCACCAGTGAGGCGGGGACAGGGGGTGTCGAGTACTTC. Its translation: CATSEAGTGGVEYF.

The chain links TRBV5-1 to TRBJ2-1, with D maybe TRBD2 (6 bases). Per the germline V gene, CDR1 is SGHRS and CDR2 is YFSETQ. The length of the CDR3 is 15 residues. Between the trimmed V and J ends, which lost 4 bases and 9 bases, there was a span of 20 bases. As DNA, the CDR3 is TGCGCCAGCAGCCCGGCGTTAGCGGTGTTAACTGAGCAGTTCTTC. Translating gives CASSPALAVLTEQFF.

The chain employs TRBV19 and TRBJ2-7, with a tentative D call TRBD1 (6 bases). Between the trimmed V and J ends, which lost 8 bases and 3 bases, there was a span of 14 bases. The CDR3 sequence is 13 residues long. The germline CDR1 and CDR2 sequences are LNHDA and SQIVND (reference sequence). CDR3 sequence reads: CASSWGLHYEQYF. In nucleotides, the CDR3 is TGTGCCAGTTCCTGGGGGCTCCACTACGAGCAGTACTTC.

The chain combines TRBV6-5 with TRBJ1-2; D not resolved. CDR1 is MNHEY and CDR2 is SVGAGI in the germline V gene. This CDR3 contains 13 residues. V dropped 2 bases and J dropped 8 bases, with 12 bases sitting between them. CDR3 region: CASSYAQASGYTF. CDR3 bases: TGTGCCAGCAGTTACGCCCAGGCCTCAGGCTACACCTTC.

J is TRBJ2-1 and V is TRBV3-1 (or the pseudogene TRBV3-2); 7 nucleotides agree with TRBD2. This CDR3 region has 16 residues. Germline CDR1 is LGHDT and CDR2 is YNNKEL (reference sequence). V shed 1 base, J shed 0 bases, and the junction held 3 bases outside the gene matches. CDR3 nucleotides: TGTGCCAGCAGCCAAGGGACGGGGGGCTCCTACAATGAGCAGTTCTTC. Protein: CASSQGTGGSYNEQFF.